The 26 T cell receptor beta chains below were found in one sample sequenced in a study of blood T cells in healthy people across ages (dated by TCRdb to between 2015 and 2017). The library was generated by 5' RACE. Sequencing instrument: Illumina HiSeq 2500. The second PCR ran for roughly 6 to 11 cycles and used a J-beta primer mix along with a sample-barcoded 5' primer. Starting from the raw public reads, TCRdb applied fastp trimming at Q25, assembled clones with MiXCR and retained in-frame beta chains. A single entry per CDR3 protein holds the most common genes and DNA from its merged rows. The sample has about 730,000 distinct CDR3 sequences on record, roughly 41% of them singletons. The ten top clones hold about 20% of the sample. Input material: blood. The receptors stem from a woman in her fifties or sixties in good health.

This clonotype has more than one count but fewer than ten. The chain carries TRBV4-3 and TRBJ1-1; no clear D gene. Germline-derived CDR1 and CDR2 are LGHNA and YSLEER. Trimming cost V 1 base and J 1 base, with 16 bases left between them. This CDR3 is built from 17 residues. The CDR3 region is CASSQGPDPSPNTEAFF. CDR3 bases: TGCGCCAGCAGCCAAGGTCCGGATCCTAGCCCGAACACTGAAGCTTTCTTT.

This clonotype has just a few counts. The rearrangement links TRBV7-9 to TRBJ1-1; D is uncertain. Germline V CDR1 and CDR2: SEHNR, FQNEAQ (reference sequence). V was shortened by 1 base and J by 0 bases, with 9 bases between the two germline ends. The CDR3 consists of 15 residues. The CDR3 loop reads CASSLEIGVNTEAFF. The CDR3, as DNA: TGTGCCAGCAGCTTAGAGATCGGGGTGAACACTGAAGCTTTCTTT.

This clonotype was picked up one time. This chain uses TRBV7-2 with TRBJ2-4, with TRBD2 identical over 16 bases. CDR1 and CDR2 from the germline V gene are SGHTA and FQGNSA. V dropped 5 bases and J dropped 13; count of bases not matched to a gene: 11. The CDR3 contains 16 residues. Written as DNA, the CDR3 is TGTGCCAGCAGCAGGGGACTAGCGGGAGGGTCTCAAGAGCAGTACTTC. This codes for CASSRGLAGGSQEQYF.

In its sample, this clonotype was seen a few times. The CDR3: CSASPTNNYGYTF. CDR3 sequence (DNA): TGCAGTGCTAGTCCTACCAATAACTATGGCTACACCTTC. This chain uses TRBV20-1 with TRBJ1-2, with D hard to call. The CDR3 contains 13 residues. Germline-derived CDR1 and CDR2 are DFQATT and SNEGSKA (reference sequence). Trimming removed 3 bases at V and 1 base at J, with 9 bases between.

The sample holds many counts of this clonotype. The rearrangement joins TRBV20-1 to TRBJ2-7; D remains ambiguous. The V end lost 6 bases, the J end lost 0 bases, and 12 bases lay between the germline ends. The germline V gene encodes CDR1 DFQATT and CDR2 SNEGSKA (reference sequence). The length of the CDR3 is 13 residues. The CDR3 protein is CSAWTLSSYEQYF. For the CDR3, the DNA is TGCAGTGCCTGGACCCTAAGCTCCTACGAGCAGTACTTC.

This clonotype was counted between two and nine times. The chain carries TRBV3-1 and TRBJ2-5; D ambiguous. The CDR3 extends over 12 amino acids. Deletions cut 3 bases from V and 4 bases from J, with 6 bases between. Germline V gene data show CDR1 as LGHDT and CDR2 as YNNKEL (reference sequence). CDR3 DNA: TGTGCCAGCAGCCAGTTCGGAGAGACCCAGTACTTC. Translation gives CASSQFGETQYF.

The rearrangement joins TRBV7-3 to TRBJ2-3; 7 bases map to TRBD1. Trimming cost V 6 bases and J 0 bases; bases outside gene matches: 12. From germline, CDR1 is SGHTA and CDR2 FQGTGA. This CDR3 region has 17 residues. The CDR3 sequence is CASSPGQSIPSTDTQYF. For the CDR3, the DNA is TGTGCCAGCAGTCCGGGACAGTCAATTCCTAGCACAGATACGCAGTATTTT.

The chain links TRBV12-3 or TRBV12-4 to TRBJ2-1; the D gene is possibly TRBD2 (6 bases). The CDR3 runs 19 residues. V shed 4 bases and J shed 0 bases, with 22 bases lying between them. CDR3 loop: CASSSPSRRASGSYNEQFF. The CDR3 DNA is TGTGCCAGCAGTTCTCCCAGCAGGAGGGCTTCAGGCTCCTACAATGAGCAGTTCTTC.

This clonotype occurred a few times. The chain couples TRBV6-5 to TRBJ2-7; 13 bases align to TRBD2. The CDR3 runs 16 residues. CDR1 and CDR2 (germline): MNHEY, SVGAGI. With 6 bases clipped from V and 7 bases from J, the junction kept 12 bases outside the gene matches. CDR3 protein: CASSTEGLAGYNEQYF. CDR3 sequence (DNA): TGTGCCAGCAGCACAGAGGGACTAGCGGGGTACAATGAGCAGTACTTC.

This chain connects TRBV20-1 to TRBJ1-4; D is unresolved. CDR1 is DFQATT, CDR2 SNEGSKA, per germline (reference sequence). The CDR3 spans 15 residues. Trimming stripped 1 base from V and 7 bases from J, with 16 bases between. CDR3 in DNA: TGCAGTGCTAGAGGAAGATCAAATCAAGCTGAAAAACTGTTTTTT. This encodes CSARGRSNQAEKLFF.

The CDR3 is CSVLTSSEQYF. DNA of the CDR3: TGCAGCGTCCTAACTAGTAGCGAGCAGTACTTC. The chain recombines TRBV29-1 with TRBJ2-5, with D perhaps matching TRBD2 (5 bases). Near its end, the DNA agrees better with TRBJ2-7, so the J call may be wrong. The V gene's germline CDR1 is SQVTM and CDR2 ANQGSEA. This CDR3 is 11 amino acids long.

Only a few counts were recorded for this clonotype. A read error may account for a junction end that differs from germline. J is TRBJ2-3 and V is TRBV20-1; maybe TRBD1 (6 bases). The CDR3 has 14 residues. The germline CDR1 and CDR2 sequences are DFQATT and SNEGSKA (reference sequence). The DNA for the CDR3 is TGCAGTGCTAGAGATATGGGGGACACAGGTACGCAGTATTTT. Protein: CSARDMGDTGTQYF.

This clonotype came up a few times. The chain links TRBV7-3 to TRBJ1-1; D is perhaps TRBD1 (5 bases). Germline V gene sequence: CDR1 SGHTA, CDR2 FQGTGA. V dropped 4 bases and J dropped 1 base, with 19 bases sitting between them. The CDR3 length is 17 residues. CDR3 sequence reads: CASSSQGGFPSNTEAFF. The CDR3, as DNA: TGTGCCAGCAGCTCCCAGGGAGGTTTCCCATCGAACACTGAAGCTTTCTTT.

This clonotype was counted only a few times. The rearrangement joins TRBV20-1 to TRBJ2-5, with TRBD2 as a possible D gene (5 bases). The V and J ends lost 6 bases and 7 bases respectively, with 15 bases between them. Germline CDR1 DFQATT, CDR2 SNEGSKA (reference sequence). This CDR3 is 12 amino acids long. CDR3 residues: CSAGLRAGTQYF. The CDR3 nucleotides are TGCAGTGCCGGCCTGAGGGCAGGGACCCAGTACTTC.

V gene TRBV6-5 combines with J gene TRBJ1-1, with 9 bases matching TRBD1. Germline CDR1 reads MNHEY; CDR2 reads SVGAGI. CDR3 length: 19 amino acids. V was clipped by 0 bases and J by 4 bases; unmatched bases: 15. CDR3 nucleotide sequence: TGTGCCAGCAGTTACTCGTCCGGGACAGGGTTAAATGTGGTCACTGAAGCTTTCTTT. Its protein product is CASSYSSGTGLNVVTEAFF.

The CDR3 spells CSARDRPGQNIQYF. Written as DNA, the CDR3 is TGCAGTGCTAGAGATCGCCCAGGGCAAAACATTCAGTACTTC. This chain uses TRBV20-1 with TRBJ2-4, with D perhaps TRBD1 (5 bases). Looked up from germline, CDR1 is DFQATT and CDR2 is SNEGSKA (reference sequence). The CDR3 is made up of 14 amino acids. V lost 0 bases, J lost 5 bases, and 11 bases lay in between.

Remarks on this clonotype: A read error may account for a junction end that differs from germline. The chain couples TRBV20-1 to TRBJ2-3, with TRBD2 identical over 7 bases. This CDR3 has 13 amino acids. Looked up from germline, CDR1 is DFQATT and CDR2 is SNEGSKA (reference sequence). The CDR3 region is CSARGTLADTRYF. The CDR3 nucleotides read TGCAGTGCTAGGGGGACGCTAGCGGACACGCGGTATTTT.

The table lists this clonotype with a few counts. This chain uses TRBV7-9 with TRBJ2-7; either TRBD1 or TRBD2 may fit D (5 bases each). V gave up 1 base and J gave up 6 bases, with 13 bases separating them. The CDR3 loop spans 14 amino acids. Germline CDR1 is SEHNR and CDR2 is FQNEAQ (reference sequence). In DNA form, the CDR3 reads TGTGCCAGCAGCTTAGGTATGGGGGTACTCGAGCAGTACTTC. It codes for CASSLGMGVLEQYF.

This clonotype was counted a few times. The chain carries TRBV7-2 and TRBJ2-1, with D unresolved. Germline V CDR1 and CDR2: SGHTA, FQGNSA. V was shortened by 1 base and J by 6 bases, with 13 bases between the two germline ends. This CDR3 has 15 residues. The CDR3 loop reads CASSLDRVGSNEQFF. The CDR3 bases are TGTGCCAGCAGCTTAGACAGAGTAGGCTCCAATGAGCAGTTCTTC.

This clonotype was recorded a few times. The CDR3 loop reads CSARVVGTSYEQYF. The CDR3 nucleotides are TGCAGTGCTAGAGTCGTGGGGACCTCCTACGAGCAGTACTTC. The chain has TRBV20-1 and TRBJ2-7; D is tentatively TRBD1 or TRBD2 (5 bases each). There are 14 residues in the CDR3. V was trimmed by 1 base and J by 0 bases, leaving 10 bases between them. In germline, CDR1 is DFQATT, CDR2 SNEGSKA (reference sequence).

The V and J genes are TRBV20-1 and TRBJ2-6; 7 nucleotides line up with TRBD1. The CDR3 has 15 residues. Germline-derived CDR1 and CDR2 are DFQATT and SNEGSKA (reference sequence). Unmatched junction bases numbered 10, after V lost 7 bases and J lost 4 bases. CDR3: CSVERGLSGANVLTF. The CDR3 region has the DNA TGCAGTGTTGAAAGGGGGCTGTCCGGGGCCAACGTCCTGACTTTC.

The DNA of the CDR3 is TGTGCCAGCAGCGAAACGTCTCAGGCGAACACCGGGGAGCTGTTTTTT. Translating it yields CASSETSQANTGELFF. The V gene is TRBV9, the J gene TRBJ2-2; D unclear. The CDR3 sequence is 16 residues long. The germline V gene encodes CDR1 SGDLS and CDR2 YYNGEE. Trimming left V 3 bases short and J 0 bases short, with 12 bases between.

This chain joins TRBV7-9 and TRBJ2-1; D is unclear. Germline CDR1 reads SEHNR; CDR2 reads FQNEAQ (reference sequence). This CDR3 has 14 amino acids. With 5 bases removed from V and 5 bases from J, the gap between germline ends came to 13 bases. CDR3 amino acids: CASSPLRHNNEQFF. The CDR3 nucleotides are TGTGCCAGCAGCCCTTTGAGGCACAACAATGAGCAGTTCTTC.

This clonotype was observed once. The V and J genes are TRBV12-3 or TRBV12-4 and TRBJ2-3; possible D gene TRBD2, 7 bases. V lost 6 bases, J lost 2 bases, and 24 bases lay in between. The CDR3 runs 18 residues. CDR3 sequence reads: CASRVESGRGRFTDTQYF. The CDR3 DNA reads TGTGCCAGCAGGGTCGAGTCGGGGCGGGGGCGGTTCACAGATACGCAGTATTTT.

This clonotype occurred a few times. One base away lies a much larger clone, so this may be a sequencing read error. This chain connects TRBV6-2 or TRBV6-3 to TRBJ2-5, with TRBD2 identical over 9 bases. Germline CDR1 is MNHEY and CDR2 is SVGEGT. This CDR3 region has 14 residues. V lost 5 bases, J lost 4 bases, and 5 bases stayed unmatched. The CDR3 is CASSDGGRAETQYF. The CDR3 DNA reads TGTGCCAGCAGTGACGGCGGGAGGGCAGAGACCCAGTACTTC.

A note on this clonotype: The junction departs from the called germline gene at one end, perhaps through a read error. The V gene is TRBV2, the J gene TRBJ2-1; the D gene could be TRBD1 or TRBD2 (5 bases each). This CDR3 has 14 residues. Germline assignment: CDR1 SNHLY and CDR2 FYNNEI. The CDR3 is CASREGLVGDEQFF. The CDR3 coding sequence is TGTGCCAGCAGGGAAGGACTGGTAGGGGATGAGCAGTTCTTC.